This is a list of T cell receptor beta chains from one sample in a study of monozygotic twins with inflammatory bowel disease. TCRdb re-called the 5' RACE reads and shows each CDR3 protein once, DNA omitted. The table lists 150,000 to 200,000 distinct CDR3 sequences, with roughly 3% in the top ten. The source material was blood. The receptors shown here come from a human donor with ulcerative colitis or Crohn's disease, or a healthy co-twin of an affected twin (not recorded which). The CDR3 runs from the conserved cysteine through the conserved F or W.

>TRBV9|TRBJ2-3
CASSVSPSDTQYF
>TRBV14|TRBJ2-7
CASSLGGIEQYF
>TRBV3-1|TRBJ2-1
CASSPRWGVINEQFF
>TRBV24-1|TRBJ1-5
CATGPGQYSNQPQHF
>TRBV7-6|TRBJ2-7
CASSLILPPGGFGEQYF
>TRBV14|TRBJ2-3
CASSQELGLAGAKDTQYF
>TRBV5-1|TRBJ1-5
CASSLEGRGGQPQHF
>TRBV5-1|TRBJ2-5
CASSLGERQGASGETQYF
>TRBV4-3|TRBJ2-3
CASSQENGHFTDTQYF
>TRBV7-9|TRBJ1-2
CASSPGWVTRTYTF
>TRBV7-9|TRBJ2-7
CASSLAVPPYEQYF
>TRBV20-1|TRBJ1-2
CSARRQGQIYGYTF
>TRBV7-3|TRBJ2-2
CASSSLAGGLGTGELFF
>TRBV9|TRBJ2-7
CASSERDLEGEQYF
>TRBV15|TRBJ2-2
CATSRDRGPLGLYTGELFF
>TRBV3-1|TRBJ2-4
CASSQGVLAKNIQYF
>TRBV24-1|TRBJ1-5
CATSDPGHNQPQHF
>TRBV20-1|TRBJ1-2
CSAMRTPQEGYTF
>TRBV15|TRBJ1-1
CATSKTLPRREAFF
>TRBV27|TRBJ1-5
CASSLQGGRQPQHF
>TRBV5-1|TRBJ2-7
CASSPGISYEQYF
>TRBV19|TRBJ1-5
CASILTGGFQPQHF